The T cell receptor delta chain under discussion was sequenced for a study of gamma-delta chains in newborns, infants, children. TCRdb applied CATT to the reads for clone calling. The sample lists approximately 4,200 delta-chain clones, approximately 2% occurring once. This CDR3 is 17 amino acids long. Germline values: CDR1 TSWWSYY, CDR2 QGS. On this clone itself: Since a far larger clone is one base different, this is likely a read error. This CDR3 is also generated by other DNA sequences in the sample.

Input material: blood. The gene calls are TRDV1 and TRDJ1, with 13 bases identical to TRDD3. This TCR derives from a child who was a newborn, infant or young child, either healthy, febrile or measles-vaccinated (not recorded which). The CDR3 region is CALGPLLGDTATDKLIF. The CDR3, as DNA: TGTGCCCTGGGACCCTTACTGGGGGATACGGCCACCGATAAACTCATCTTT.